The TCR beta chain under discussion was sequenced for a study of early T cells in non-severe SARS-CoV-2 infection. TCRdb re-derived calls from the 5' RACE reads in MiXCR, one entry per CDR3 protein. The sample has 55,000 to 70,000 distinct CDR3 sequences, approximately 11% seen once. The CDR3 consists of 18 residues. The trim removed 4 bases at V and 1 base at J, leaving 8 bases unmatched. Germline CDR1 reads LNHNV; CDR2 reads YYDKDF (reference sequence). This clonotype has just a few counts. Sequenced: whole blood. The V and J genes are TRBV15 and TRBJ2-3; 13 bases line up with TRBD2. The sequence was collected from an adult who was a healthcare worker with PCR-confirmed SARS-CoV-2 infection or an uninfected control (not recorded which). The CDR3 DNA reads TGTGCCACCAGCAAAGAACTAGCGGGAGGGCCGGGCACAGATACGCAGTATTTT. This encodes CATSKELAGGPGTDTQYF. The whole variable domain, remainder taken from reference TRBV15 and TRBJ2-3, is DAMVIQNPRYQVTQFGKPVTLSCSQTLNHNVMYWYQQKSSQAPKLLFHYYDKDFNNEADTPDNFQSRRPNTSFCFLDIRSPGLGDTAMYLCATSKELAGGPGTDTQYFGPGTRLTVL.